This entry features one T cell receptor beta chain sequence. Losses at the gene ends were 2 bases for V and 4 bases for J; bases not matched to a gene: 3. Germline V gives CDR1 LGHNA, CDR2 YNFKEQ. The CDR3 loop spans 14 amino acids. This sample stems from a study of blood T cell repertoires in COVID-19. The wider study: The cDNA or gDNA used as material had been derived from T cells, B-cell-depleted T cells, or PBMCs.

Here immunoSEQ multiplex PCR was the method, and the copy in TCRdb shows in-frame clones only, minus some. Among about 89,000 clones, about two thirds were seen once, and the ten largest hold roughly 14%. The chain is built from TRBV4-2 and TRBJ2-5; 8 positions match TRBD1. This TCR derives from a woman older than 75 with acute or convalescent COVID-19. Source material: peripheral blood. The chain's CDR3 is CASSQQGARETQYF. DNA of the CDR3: TGTGCCAGCAGCCAACAGGGGGCGCGAGAGACCCAGTACTTC.